The 21 T cell receptor beta chains listed next were all sequenced from one sample in a study of blood T cell repertoires in COVID-19. Sequenced by immunoSEQ multiplex PCR; TCRdb stores in-frame clones only, minus some. The table has over 200,000 clones, around 83% seen once. The sequencing sample was made of peripheral blood. These receptor sequences come from a middle-aged man with active or convalescent COVID-19.

The chain carries TRBV7-6 and TRBJ1-4, with a tentative D call TRBD1 (6 bases). V lost 2 bases to trimming and J lost 7 bases, with 17 bases between them. Germline V gene lookup returns CDR1 SGHVS and CDR2 FNYEAQ. This CDR3 is built from 16 residues. The CDR3 sequence is CASSLNSGRGSEKLFF. The CDR3 DNA is TGTGCCAGCAGCTTAAATTCCGGCAGGGGCAGTGAAAAACTGTTTTTT.

The V and J genes are TRBV27 and TRBJ1-1; D unresolved. The CDR3 is made up of 12 amino acids. The germline V gene has CDR1 MNHEY and CDR2 SMNVEV (reference sequence). V was trimmed by 4 bases and J by 10 bases, leaving 13 bases between them. The CDR3 sequence: CASSSPGARAFF. CDR3 nucleotides: TGTGCCAGCAGTTCACCGGGAGCTCGAGCTTTCTTT.

This clone was detected a few times. The chain's CDR3 is CASSRGLAGGETQYF. DNA of the CDR3: TGTGCCAGCAGCCGTGGACTAGCGGGAGGAGAGACCCAGTACTTC. This chain uses TRBV3-1 (or the pseudogene TRBV3-2) with TRBJ2-5; 14 positions agree with TRBD2. The CDR3 runs 15 residues. Losses at the gene ends were 4 bases for V and 4 bases for J; bases not matched to a gene: 2. The germline gives CDR1 LGHDT, CDR2 YNNKEL (reference sequence).

This clone has just one count. The V gene is TRBV9, the J gene TRBJ1-3; TRBD1 matches 7 bases. The CDR3 is 16 residues long. The V gene's germline CDR1 is SGDLS and CDR2 YYNGEE. Trimming removed 4 bases from V and 4 bases from J; junction bases left unmatched: 11. CDR3 DNA: TGTGCCAGCAGCAACCTCGACAGGGCGGGAGGAAACACCATATATTTT. Amino acid sequence: CASSNLDRAGGNTIYF.

As regards this clone: The junction and the germline gene differ at one end; a read error may be behind it. Written as DNA, the CDR3 is TGTGCCAGCAGTGGACAGGGCCTCTCTTTT. It translates to CASSGQGLSF. The chain carries TRBV2 and TRBJ1-4; 7 nucleotides align to TRBD1. The CDR3 runs to 10 residues. CDR1 and CDR2 (germline): SNHLY, FYNNEI.

CDR3 residues: CASSQVSSGAYNSYNEQFF. The CDR3 coding sequence is TGTGCCAGCAGCCAAGTATCTAGCGGGGCTTATAATTCCTACAATGAGCAGTTCTTC. The chain couples TRBV3-1 (or the pseudogene TRBV3-2) to TRBJ2-1; TRBD2 agrees at 9 bases. Germline V gives CDR1 LGHDT, CDR2 YNNKEL (reference sequence). Trimming at V came to 1 base and at J to 1 base, leaving 11 bases not matched to a gene. There are 19 residues in the CDR3.

This rearrangement joins TRBV27 to TRBJ1-1; 7 bases agree with TRBD1. J gave up 6 bases and V 1 base, and 5 bases lay outside the gene matches. Per the germline V gene, CDR1 is MNHEY and CDR2 is SMNVEV (reference sequence). The CDR3 loop spans 14 amino acids. The CDR3 DNA reads TGTGCCAGCAGTTTATTAGGGCAGGGGGCTGAAGCTTTCTTT. It is translated as CASSLLGQGAEAFF.

This chain joins TRBV29-1 and TRBJ2-5, with 9 bases aligning to TRBD2. CDR1 is SQVTM and CDR2 is ANQGSEA in the germline V gene. CDR3 size: 17 residues. Germline trimming cut 1 base from V and 4 bases from J; bases unmatched to any gene: 13. The CDR3 bases are TGCAGCGTTGAAGGGGGGTTCCCGGGACTAGCCACAGAGACCCAGTACTTC. Protein product: CSVEGGFPGLATETQYF. Together with reference TRBV29-1 and TRBJ2-5, the CDR3 gives the full variable domain: SAVISQKPSRDICQRGTSLTIQCQVDSQVTMMFWYRQQPGQSLTLIATANQGSEATYESGFVIDKFPISRPNLTFSTLTVSNMSPEDSSIYLCSVEGGFPGLATETQYFGPGTRLLVL.

The V gene is TRBV6-2 or TRBV6-3, the J gene TRBJ1-1, with 9 positions matching TRBD1. Germline-derived CDR1 and CDR2 are MNHEY and SVGEGT. The CDR3 extends over 16 amino acids. Germline trimming cut 0 bases from V and 7 bases from J; bases unmatched to any gene: 9. The CDR3: CASSYSIRGQGDEAFF. Written as DNA, the CDR3 is TGTGCCAGCAGTTACTCTATACGGGGACAGGGTGATGAAGCTTTCTTT.

The gene calls are TRBV30 and TRBJ2-1, with D possibly TRBD2 on 7 matching bases. This CDR3 is built from 14 residues. Germline loops: CDR1 GTSNPN, CDR2 SVGIG (reference sequence). V lost 0 bases to trimming and J lost 6 bases, with 12 bases between them. CDR3 nucleotide sequence: TGTGCCTGGAGTGTAGGACTAGGGGGCAATGAGCAGTTCTTC. It specifies CAWSVGLGGNEQFF.

As for this clone: The sample has other DNA sequences that encode this CDR3 too. The CDR3 DNA reads TGTGCCTGGAGTCCACCTAGGACAGGACGTGAGACCCAGTACTTC. Translation gives CAWSPPRTGRETQYF. The chain couples TRBV30 to TRBJ2-5; 7 nucleotides agree with TRBD1. From germline, CDR1 is GTSNPN and CDR2 SVGIG (reference sequence). With 2 bases clipped from V and 5 bases from J, the junction kept 11 bases outside the gene matches. CDR3 size: 15 residues.

This chain uses TRBV9 with TRBJ2-5; a possible D gene is TRBD1 (6 bases). CDR1 is SGDLS and CDR2 is YYNGEE in the germline V gene. The germline V and J ends were trimmed by 0 bases and 4 bases, with 13 bases remaining between them. CDR3 length: 15 residues. CDR3 region: CASSVGTAGIETQYF. CDR3 nucleotide sequence: TGTGCCAGCAGCGTAGGGACAGCAGGGATAGAGACCCAGTACTTC.

The chain links TRBV7-6 to TRBJ2-1; 9 nucleotides agree with TRBD2. Trimming took 1 base from V and 3 from J; bases not matched to a gene: 4. Germline CDR1 reads SGHVS; CDR2 reads FNYEAQ. The CDR3 is made up of 16 amino acids. CDR3 DNA sequence: TGTGCCAGCAGCTTAGTGACTAGCGGAGGCTACAATGAGCAGTTCTTC. Protein product: CASSLVTSGGYNEQFF.

The genes are TRBV28 and TRBJ1-1; D perhaps matches TRBD1 (6 bases). The V end was cut by 6 bases, the J end by 3 bases, with 17 bases between. CDR3 length: 15 residues. Germline values: CDR1 MDHEN, CDR2 SYDVKM. The DNA of the CDR3 is TGTGCCAGCAGCCCTACAGGGATGGGGTACACTGAAGCTTTCTTT. This codes for CASSPTGMGYTEAFF.

The rearrangement links TRBV7-9 to TRBJ2-1, with a possible D match to TRBD2 (5 bases). Per germline, CDR1 SEHNR and CDR2 FQNEAQ (reference sequence). The CDR3 length is 15 residues. V lost 5 bases and J 0 bases, leaving 11 bases between the germline ends. The CDR3 spells CASSSATTSYNEQFF. In DNA form, the CDR3 reads TGTGCCAGCAGCAGTGCGACTACCTCCTACAATGAGCAGTTCTTC. Variable domain in full (rest from reference TRBV7-9 and TRBJ2-1): DTGVSQNPRHKITKRGQNVTFRCDPISEHNRLYWYRQTLGQGPEFLTYFQNEAQLEKSRLLSDRFSAERPKGSFSTLEIQRTEQGDSAMYLCASSSATTSYNEQFFGPGTRLTVL.

The V call is TRBV7-3, the J call TRBJ1-2; tentative D call: TRBD1 (6 bases). Per the germline V gene, CDR1 is SGHTA and CDR2 is FQGTGA. The CDR3 covers 15 residues. V gave up 5 bases and J gave up 6 bases, with 19 bases separating them. For the CDR3, the DNA is TGTGCCAGCAGCCAGACAGGAGGAAGCCGTCATGGCTACACCTTC. Translating gives CASSQTGGSRHGYTF.

In this sample, this clone turned up once. This chain joins TRBV6-1 and TRBJ1-6, with unresolved D. Trimming stripped 6 bases from V and 7 bases from J, with 10 bases between. Germline V gene sequence: CDR1 MNHNS, CDR2 SASEGT. The CDR3 length is 13 residues. The CDR3 reads CASRRGINSPLHF. In DNA form, the CDR3 reads TGTGCCAGCAGGAGAGGGATCAATTCACCCCTCCACTTT.

With respect to this clone: The sample has other DNA sequences that encode this CDR3 too. The V call is TRBV4-2, the J call TRBJ1-1; D remains ambiguous. V was cut by 0 bases and J by 5 bases, with 10 bases left in between. The CDR3 totals 14 residues. CDR1 is LGHNA and CDR2 is YNFKEQ in the germline V gene. CDR3 in DNA: TGTGCCAGCAGCCAAGAACCAGGAGGGACTGAAGCTTTCTTT. Its translation is CASSQEPGGTEAFF.

The rearrangement joins TRBV27 to TRBJ1-1, with 8 bases fitting TRBD1. This CDR3 contains 14 residues. Germline V gene data show CDR1 as MNHEY and CDR2 as SMNVEV (reference sequence). V lost 1 base and J lost 7; bases outside the gene matches: 5. CDR3 DNA: TGTGCCAGCAGTTTATTGGCGGACAGGGTTGAAGCTTTCTTT. Translated, it gives CASSLLADRVEAFF.

V is TRBV16 and J is TRBJ2-7, with a weak D call TRBD1 (6 bases). Germline V CDR1 and CDR2: KGHSY, FQNENV. The CDR3 spans 16 residues. Trimming shortened V by 2 bases and J by 2 bases, and 16 bases separated the two germline ends. The CDR3 DNA follows: TGTGCCAGCAGCCAAATCAGGGGCCAGAGAACCTACGAGCAGTACTTC. Translated: CASSQIRGQRTYEQYF.

The chain couples TRBV5-1 to TRBJ2-7; 8 nucleotides match TRBD2. Trimming removed 2 bases from V and 3 bases from J; junction bases left unmatched: 7. CDR1 and CDR2 from the germline V gene are SGHRS and YFSETQ. The CDR3 spans 15 residues. In DNA, the CDR3 is TGCGCCAGCAGCTTAGAGCGGGGGACTCTCTACGAGCAGTACTTC. Translation gives CASSLERGTLYEQYF.